Reported below is one T cell receptor (beta chain). Participants were aged about 18 to 89 years from approximately 24 US areas. The record originates from a study of blood T cell repertoires in COVID-19. Study overall: COVID-19 samples, acute and convalescent, were from the United States, Italy and Spain.

In the source study's methods: Reference gene primer amplification yielded estimated nucleated cell counts. The data were produced by immunoSEQ multiplex PCR, yet TCRdb's version contains in-frame clones alone and is incomplete. The V and J calls and clone size come from that table; D and trimming were worked out from the DNA. The sample holds 200,000 to 250,000 clones, about four fifths seen once. The CDR3 length is 15 residues. V gene TRBV12-2 combines with J gene TRBJ2-1; no check of the table's D call, TRBD2, against the DNA was made. TRBV12-2 is labeled a pseudogene. The sequence derives from a woman in her 50s with acute COVID-19. The sequenced sample consisted of PBMCs or T cells enriched from blood (not recorded which). CDR3 protein: CASRTSGSTYNEQFF. Here the CDR3 DNA reads TGTGCAAGTCGCACTAGCGGGAGCACCTACAATGAGCAGTTCTTC.